What follows are 3 T cell receptor beta chains derived from one specimen sequenced in a study of blood T cell repertoires in COVID-19 (dated by TCRdb to 2018 to 2021). Receptor amplification or capture employed the immunoSEQ multiplex PCR assay. The immuneACCESS repertoire file appears here via TCRdb, limited to in-frame rearrangements. These files lack a portion of the clones; in checked studies, under half of the deficit traces to unresolved V genes, and the cause of the others is not known. The sample yields 250,000 to 400,000 clones; roughly 90% were counted once. In total, the top ten clones hold approximately 2.9% of the sample. The sample comprised peripheral blood. These receptors were taken from a woman aged 25 to 45 with COVID-19, enrolled during active disease.

This clone was detected only a few times. The chain links TRBV30 to TRBJ2-2; 14 bases agree with TRBD2. The junction had 7 bases not matched to a gene; V was cut back by 4 bases and J by 6 bases. Germline CDR1 and CDR2: GTSNPN and SVGIG (reference sequence). The CDR3 covers 16 residues. The DNA for the CDR3 is TGTGCCTGGAACCCGGGACTAGCGGGAGCGGCCGGGGAGCTGTTTTTT. Amino acids: CAWNPGLAGAAGELFF.

The chain is built from TRBV27 and TRBJ2-2, with TRBD2 matching over 13 bases. Germline values: CDR1 MNHEY, CDR2 SMNVEV (reference sequence). Trimming at V came to 6 bases and at J to 7 bases, leaving 14 bases not matched to a gene. There are 18 residues in the CDR3. The CDR3 protein is CASRETSGGTFNVGELFF. The CDR3 region has the DNA TGTGCCAGCAGGGAGACTAGCGGGGGGACCTTCAATGTCGGGGAGCTGTTTTTT.

The chain employs TRBV6-5 and TRBJ2-1; no firm D call. The CDR3 extends over 13 amino acids. With 6 bases removed from V and 8 bases from J, the gap between germline ends came to 14 bases. Germline CDR1 reads MNHEY; CDR2 reads SVGAGI. As DNA, the CDR3 is TGTGCCAGCAGCCTATTTCGCTCGGATGAGCAGTTCTTC. It is translated as CASSLFRSDEQFF.